The 5 T cell receptor beta chains below all came from one sample that was sequenced in a study of T-cell memory formation after mild COVID-19. TCRdb reprocessed the 5' RACE reads via MiXCR and lists one record per CDR3 protein. The sample carries about 140,000 distinct CDR3 sequences, 11% to 15% recorded once. Sequenced input: PBMCs or a T cell subset sorted from them (not recorded which). The receptors come from an adult woman who had mild COVID-19 (a few samples of this study predate the infection). Cell type and time point are not known.

This clonotype turned up a few times. The rearrangement uses TRBV27 and TRBJ2-7; 9 nucleotides agree with TRBD1. The CDR3 is 16 residues long. The V gene's germline CDR1 is MNHEY and CDR2 SMNVEV (reference sequence). The V and J ends lost 6 bases and 1 base, in that order; junction bases with no gene match: 10. CDR3 loop: CASSVTDRGSSYEQYF. DNA for the CDR3: TGTGCCAGCAGCGTTACGGACAGGGGCTCATCCTACGAGCAGTACTTC.

V is TRBV15 and J is TRBJ2-7; D is possibly TRBD1 (5 bases). The V end was cut by 8 bases, the J end by 3 bases, with 14 bases between. This CDR3 region has 13 residues. Germline CDR1 LNHNV, CDR2 YYDKDF (reference sequence). The CDR3 DNA reads as TGTGCCACCTCCGGACACAGAATCTACGAGCAGTACTTC. Translation: CATSGHRIYEQYF.

The J gene is TRBJ2-7, the V gene TRBV14, with D possibly matching TRBD1 (5 bases). The germline V gene encodes CDR1 SGHDN and CDR2 FVKESK. The V end was cut by 4 bases, the J end by 3 bases, with 13 bases between. CDR3 length equals 14 residues. CDR3 sequence reads: CASSPLQGFYEQYF. CDR3 DNA sequence: TGTGCCAGCAGCCCCCTGCAGGGTTTCTACGAGCAGTACTTC.

The chain has TRBV12-3 or TRBV12-4 and TRBJ1-1; D not certain. V was cut by 2 bases and J by 3 bases, with 7 bases left in between. The CDR3 sequence is 13 residues long. The CDR3 protein is CASSLSLYTEAFF. CDR3 in DNA: TGTGCCAGCAGTTTATCCTTGTACACTGAAGCTTTCTTT.

The chain recombines TRBV6-5 with TRBJ2-1, with a possible D match to TRBD2 (6 bases). Germline V gene lookup returns CDR1 MNHEY and CDR2 SVGAGI. With 6 bases removed from V and 8 bases from J, the gap between germline ends came to 29 bases. This CDR3 is built from 18 residues. The CDR3, as DNA: TGTGCCAGCAGAACAGTAGGGGAAGTTTGGGGAGGACCGCATGAGCAGTTCTTC. Amino acids: CASRTVGEVWGGPHEQFF.